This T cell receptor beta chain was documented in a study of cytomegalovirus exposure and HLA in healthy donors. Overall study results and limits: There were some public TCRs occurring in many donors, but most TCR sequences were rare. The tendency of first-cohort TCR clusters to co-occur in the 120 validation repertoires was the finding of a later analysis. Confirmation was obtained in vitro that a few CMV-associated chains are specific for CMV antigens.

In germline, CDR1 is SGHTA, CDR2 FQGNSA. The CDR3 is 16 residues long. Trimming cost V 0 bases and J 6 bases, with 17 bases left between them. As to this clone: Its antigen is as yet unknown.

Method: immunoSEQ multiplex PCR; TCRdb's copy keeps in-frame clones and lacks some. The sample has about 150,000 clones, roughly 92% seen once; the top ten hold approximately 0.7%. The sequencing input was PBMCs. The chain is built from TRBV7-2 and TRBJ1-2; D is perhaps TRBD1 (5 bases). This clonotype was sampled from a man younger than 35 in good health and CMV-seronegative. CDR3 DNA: TGTGCCAGCAGCTTAGCGGGGGAGGCAGGGAAGAATGGCTACACCTTC. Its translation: CASSLAGEAGKNGYTF.